The entry below describes one T cell receptor beta chain. Its target is not known. The data belong to a study of response to subunit inactivated influenza vaccine. In germline, CDR1 is MNHEY, CDR2 SVGAGI. The CDR3 runs to 16 residues. With 2 bases clipped from V and 6 bases from J, the junction kept 8 bases outside the gene matches. Study-wide findings and caveats: Authors proposed each seasonal influenza vaccination draws in few new T cells.

One entry per CDR3 protein, called by TCRdb with MiXCR from the RT-PCR reads. This repertoire shows 800,000 to 1,000,000 distinct CDR3 sequences, around 20% found once; its top ten account for roughly a tenth. The chain recombines TRBV6-5 with TRBJ2-2; 8 nucleotides line up with TRBD1. This clonotype originated in a man aged 50-60 years who received an inactivated influenza vaccine. The specimen comprised PBMCs from blood, sampled more than 4 days after vaccination. CDR3: CASSYATGGWAGELFF. CDR3 DNA sequence: TGTGCCAGCAGTTACGCCACAGGGGGTTGGGCCGGGGAGCTGTTTTTT.